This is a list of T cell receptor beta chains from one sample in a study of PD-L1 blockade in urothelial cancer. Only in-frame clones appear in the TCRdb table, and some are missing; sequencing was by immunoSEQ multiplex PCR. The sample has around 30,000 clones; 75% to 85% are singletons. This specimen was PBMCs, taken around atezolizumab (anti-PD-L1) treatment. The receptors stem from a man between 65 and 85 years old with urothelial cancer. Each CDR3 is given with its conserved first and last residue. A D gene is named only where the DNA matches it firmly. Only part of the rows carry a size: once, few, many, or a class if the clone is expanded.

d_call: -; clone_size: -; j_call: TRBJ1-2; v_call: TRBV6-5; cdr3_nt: TGTGCCAGCAGTTCAGTATTTAACTATGGCTACACCTTC; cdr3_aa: CASSSVFNYGYTF
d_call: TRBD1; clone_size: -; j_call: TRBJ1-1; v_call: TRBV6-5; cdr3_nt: TGTGCCAGCAGTTACGGGACAGGTCAGCACACTGAAGCTTTCTTT; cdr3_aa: CASSYGTGQHTEAFF
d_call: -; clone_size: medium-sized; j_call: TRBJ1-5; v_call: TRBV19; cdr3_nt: TGTGCCAGTAGGCCTACGTCGCGGCAGATCAATCAGCCCCAGCATTTT; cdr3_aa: CASRPTSRQINQPQHF
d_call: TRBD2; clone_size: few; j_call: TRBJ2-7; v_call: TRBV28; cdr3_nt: TGTGCCAGCAGTTTTATTGGAGGGAGGGCCAACGAGCAGTACTTC; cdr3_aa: CASSFIGGRANEQYF
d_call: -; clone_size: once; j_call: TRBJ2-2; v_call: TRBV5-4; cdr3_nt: TGTGCCAGCAGCAAAGAACCCTTGACAGGCCCCACCGGGGAGCTGTTTTTT; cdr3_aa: CASSKEPLTGPTGELFF
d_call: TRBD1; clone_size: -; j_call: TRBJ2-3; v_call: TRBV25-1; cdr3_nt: TGTGCCAGCAGTGAACCACAGGGGGGCGGAATCACAGATACGCAGTATTTT; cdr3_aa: CASSEPQGGGITDTQYF
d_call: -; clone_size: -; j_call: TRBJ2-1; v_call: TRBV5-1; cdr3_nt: TGCGCCAGCAGCTTGGACCCGGGTTCCTACAATGAGCAGTTCTTC; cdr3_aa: CASSLDPGSYNEQFF
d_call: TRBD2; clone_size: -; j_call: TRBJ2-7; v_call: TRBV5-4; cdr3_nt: TGTGCCAGCAGCTTGTCGCGGGAGGGCTACGAGCAGTACTTC; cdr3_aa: CASSLSREGYEQYF
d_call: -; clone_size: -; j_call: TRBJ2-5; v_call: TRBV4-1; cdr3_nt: TGCGCCAGCAGCCAAGGGAGCCTAACGGAGACCCAGTACTTC; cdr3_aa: CASSQGSLTETQYF
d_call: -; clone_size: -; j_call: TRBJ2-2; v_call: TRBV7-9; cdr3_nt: TGTGCCAGCACCGTGCTAGCGTCCACCGGGGAGCTGTTTTTT; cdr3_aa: CASTVLASTGELFF
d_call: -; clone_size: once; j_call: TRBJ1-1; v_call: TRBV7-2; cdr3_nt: TGTGCCAGCAGCCAGGGCCGGGCGAGGTCTGAAGCTTTCTTT; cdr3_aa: CASSQGRARSEAFF
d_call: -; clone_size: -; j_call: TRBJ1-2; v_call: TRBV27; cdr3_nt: TGTGCCAGCAACCCCCAGGGCAGACCCAACTATGGCTACACCTTC; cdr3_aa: CASNPQGRPNYGYTF
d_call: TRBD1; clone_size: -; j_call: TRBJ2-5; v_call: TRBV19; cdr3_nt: TGTGCCAGTAGTGACCGGGACAGGGGGGAGACCCAGTACTTC; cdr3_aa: CASSDRDRGETQYF
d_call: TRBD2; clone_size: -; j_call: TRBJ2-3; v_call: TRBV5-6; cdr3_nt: TGTGCCAGCAGCAACACCCCAGCGGGAACGCAGTATTTT; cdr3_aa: CASSNTPAGTQYF
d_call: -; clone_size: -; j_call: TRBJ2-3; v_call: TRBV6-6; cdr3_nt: TGTGCCAGCAGTTATACGACACCCCGCACAGATACGCAGTATTTT; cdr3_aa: CASSYTTPRTDTQYF
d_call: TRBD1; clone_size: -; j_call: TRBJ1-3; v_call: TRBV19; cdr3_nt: TGTGCCAGTAGTATGGGACAGGGGGCTGGAAACACCATATATTTT; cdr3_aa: CASSMGQGAGNTIYF
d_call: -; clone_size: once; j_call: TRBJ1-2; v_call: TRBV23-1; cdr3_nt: TGCGCCAGCAGTCAATCAAGCGGGGCAGGCTCTGGCTACACCTTC; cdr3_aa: CASSQSSGAGSGYTF
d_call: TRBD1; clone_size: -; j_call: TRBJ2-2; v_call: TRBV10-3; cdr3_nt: TGTGCCATCAGTGAGTCGCCGGGACAGGGTATTGCATACGGGGAGCTGTTTTTT; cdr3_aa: CAISESPGQGIAYGELFF
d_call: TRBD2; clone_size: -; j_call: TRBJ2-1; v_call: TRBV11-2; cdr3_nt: TGTGCCAGCAGACCGGGGCCCGGGACTAACTCCTACAATGAGCAGTTCTTC; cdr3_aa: CASRPGPGTNSYNEQFF
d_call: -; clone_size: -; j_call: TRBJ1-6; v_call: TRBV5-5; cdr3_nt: TGTGCCAGCAGCTTGGCCGGCGGTAATTCACCCCTCCACTTT; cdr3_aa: CASSLAGGNSPLHF
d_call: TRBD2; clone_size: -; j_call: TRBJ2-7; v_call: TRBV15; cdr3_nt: TGTGCCACCAGCTTTGGACTAGCGGGGTCCTACGAGCAGTACTTC; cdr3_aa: CATSFGLAGSYEQYF
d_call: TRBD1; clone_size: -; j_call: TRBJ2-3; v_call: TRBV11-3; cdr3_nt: TGTGCCAGCAGCTTGACAGGGTTGACAGATACGCAGTATTTT; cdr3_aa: CASSLTGLTDTQYF
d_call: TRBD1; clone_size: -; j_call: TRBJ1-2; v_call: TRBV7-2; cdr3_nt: TGTGCCAGCAGACTTAGTACAGGGGGCGGTGGCTACACCTTC; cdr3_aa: CASRLSTGGGGYTF
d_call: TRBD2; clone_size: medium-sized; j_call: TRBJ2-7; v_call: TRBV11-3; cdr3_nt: TGTGCCAGCAGCCCACTATTGAGGCGGGGGGGTCTCTCCTACGAGCAGTACTTC; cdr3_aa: CASSPLLRRGGLSYEQYF
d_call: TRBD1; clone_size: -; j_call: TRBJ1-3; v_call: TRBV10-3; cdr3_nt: TGTGCCATCAGTGGGCCAGGGGGCATATCTGGAAACACCATATATTTT; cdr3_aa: CAISGPGGISGNTIYF
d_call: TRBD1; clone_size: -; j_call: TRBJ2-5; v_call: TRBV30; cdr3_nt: TGTGCCTGGGACAGGGCCGAAGAGACCCAGTACTTC; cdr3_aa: CAWDRAEETQYF
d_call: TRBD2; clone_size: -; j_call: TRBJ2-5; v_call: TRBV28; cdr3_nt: TGTGCCAGCAGTCTCGGACTAGCGGGAATTCAAGAGACCCAGTACTTC; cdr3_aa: CASSLGLAGIQETQYF
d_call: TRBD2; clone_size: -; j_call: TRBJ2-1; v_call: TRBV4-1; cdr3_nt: TGCGCCAGCAGCCAAGAAGATTCCCGGGTGACTAGCGCAAATGAGCAGTTCTTC; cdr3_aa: CASSQEDSRVTSANEQFF
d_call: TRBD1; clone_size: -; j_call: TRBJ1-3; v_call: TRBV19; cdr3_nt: TGTGCCAGTAGTACAAGGGGGACAGACCACTCTGGAAACACCATATATTTT; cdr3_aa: CASSTRGTDHSGNTIYF
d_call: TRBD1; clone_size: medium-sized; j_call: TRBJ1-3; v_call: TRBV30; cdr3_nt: TGTGCCTGGAGTTACAGGGGGGTTGGTGGAAACACCATATATTTT; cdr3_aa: CAWSYRGVGGNTIYF
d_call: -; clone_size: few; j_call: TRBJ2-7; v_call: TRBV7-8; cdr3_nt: TGTGCCAGCAGCTCCCCGACTAGTGCATCCTACGAGCAGTACTTC; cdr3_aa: CASSSPTSASYEQYF
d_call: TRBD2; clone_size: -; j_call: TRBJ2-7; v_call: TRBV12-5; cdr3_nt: TGTGCTAGTGGTTTGGGGAGTCAGCGGGAGCGATACGAGCAGTACTTC; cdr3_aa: CASGLGSQRERYEQYF
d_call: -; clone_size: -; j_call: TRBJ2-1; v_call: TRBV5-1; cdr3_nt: TGCGCCAGCAGCTTGGAAGGGAGCTCCTACAATGAGCAGTTCTTC; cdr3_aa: CASSLEGSSYNEQFF